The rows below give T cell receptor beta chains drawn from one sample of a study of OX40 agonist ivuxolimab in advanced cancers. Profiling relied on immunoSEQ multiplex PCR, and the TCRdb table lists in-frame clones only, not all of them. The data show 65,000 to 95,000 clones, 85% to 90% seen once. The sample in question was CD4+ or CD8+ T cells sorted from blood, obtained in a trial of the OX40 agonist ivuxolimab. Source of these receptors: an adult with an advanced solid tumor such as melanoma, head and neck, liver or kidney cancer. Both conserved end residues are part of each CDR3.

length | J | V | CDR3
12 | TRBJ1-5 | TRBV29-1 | CSFQDGDQPQHF
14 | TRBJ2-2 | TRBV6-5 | CASGGQGDTGELFF
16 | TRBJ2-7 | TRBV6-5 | CASSYAGLGHSYEQYF
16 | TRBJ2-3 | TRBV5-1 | CASSLVFAGGSDTQYF
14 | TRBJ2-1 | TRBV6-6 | CASSGAGGAGEQFF
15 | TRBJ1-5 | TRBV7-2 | CASSRGQGVNQPQHF
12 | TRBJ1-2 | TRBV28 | CASRTGGYGYTF
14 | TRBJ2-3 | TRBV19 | CASTQQGFTDTQYF
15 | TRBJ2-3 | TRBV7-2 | CASTPTGQGSDTQYF
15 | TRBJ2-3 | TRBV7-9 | CASSSLPARGDTQYF
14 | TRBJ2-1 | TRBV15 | CATSRGGSYNEQFF
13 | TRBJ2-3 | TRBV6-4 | CASGKELADTQYF
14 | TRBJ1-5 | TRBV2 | CASSGPTLGQPQHF
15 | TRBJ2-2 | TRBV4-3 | CASTWTSGRSGELFF
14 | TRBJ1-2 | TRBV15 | CATSRDFAHYGYTF
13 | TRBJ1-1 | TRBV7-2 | CASIAVGSSEAFF
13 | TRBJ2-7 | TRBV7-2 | CASSLVAAAQRYF
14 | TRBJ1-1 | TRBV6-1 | CASRTGGENTEAFF
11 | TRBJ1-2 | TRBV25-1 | CASTGSGSYTF